Listed below are T cell receptor beta chains from one sample, sequenced in a study of beta chain features in type 1 diabetes. The protocol was immunoSEQ multiplex PCR, while the TCRdb copy is restricted to in-frame clones and leaves out a portion. The data contain about 340,000 clones, under 8.5% of them singletons. Sequencing was done on a sample of central memory CD4+ T cells from blood. Source of these receptors: a woman between 18 and 29 years old in good health. The CDR3 runs from the conserved cysteine through the conserved F or W.

v_gene	CDR3aa
TRBV28	CASSFGGRATNEKLFF
TRBV11-3	CASKGQGHNGELFF
TRBV9	CASSVGGGLRTDTQYF
TRBV10-3	CAIRTGETQYF
TRBV4-1	CASSQWRGETQYF
TRBV28	CASSIRGGQFF
TRBV6-5	CASSPQPRWGEQYF
TRBV27	CASSRQNYPGGELFF
TRBV27	CASSRYQTGGNQPQHF
TRBV6-5	CASSYSNRYEQYF
TRBV7-2	CASSPTGTGAYEQYF
TRBV2	CASSETSRELREQYF
TRBV18	CASSPQGGNEKLFF
TRBV5-6	CASSQLRTGVTDTQYF
TRBV18	CASSPETYTEAFF
TRBV2	CASSAGGNEQFF
TRBV28	CASTPGGYTPTKQYF
TRBV28	CASSFAGGLSYNEQFF
TRBV7-2	CASSWGQGGGYTF
TRBV29-1	CSAAGIVLRETQYF
TRBV7-2	CASSLAGLAYEQYF
TRBV28	CASSSGQGGEQYF
TRBV7-3	CASSVGGGQPQHF
TRBV10-2	CASSPSGSGQFF
TRBV7-9	CASSSQGNNEQFF
TRBV29-1	CSVWDSLTEAFF
TRBV6-5	CASSRNRGDTEAFF
TRBV7-8	CASSLVGALYEQYF
TRBV28	CASSPGHIEQYF
TRBV4-3	CASSQEGGWNTGELFF
TRBV7-3	CASSMTGITGELFF
TRBV29-1	CSVSRGQNTGELFF
TRBV29-1	CSVGGLAGRTDTQYF
TRBV29-1	CSVSRARQYF
TRBV29-1	CSATPGSYTGELFF
TRBV11-1	CASSLVVNTEAFF
TRBV2	CASRAASSYGYTF
TRBV5-4	CASSLSLRTSGSTDTQYF
TRBV7-2	CASSLAATDTQYF
TRBV20-1	CSVNGHYEQYF
TRBV11-2	CASSFKGDASYGYTF
TRBV5-1	CASKGSGSNTGELFF
TRBV6-5	CASVGSQETQYF
TRBV2	CASCWERETQYF